The clone carrying this T cell receptor beta chain was detected only a few times. Its antigen is still unknown. This entry belongs to a study of T-cell memory formation after mild COVID-19. Regarding the study as a whole: Clones contracting day 15 to 85 were balanced CD4/CD8; later expanders leaned CD4+. Memory cells collected pre-infection included some clones that later responded, suggesting cross-reactive memory joined.

Constant-segment primers served in 5'RACE that generated TCR alpha and TCR beta cDNA libraries bearing sample barcodes and UMIs. One entry per CDR3 protein, called by TCRdb with MiXCR from the 5' RACE reads. The sample holds about 560,000 distinct CDR3 sequences, 15% to 20% seen once. The sequence was collected from an adult woman who had mild COVID-19 (a few samples of this study predate the infection). Cell type and time point are not known. The material sequenced was PBMCs or a T cell subset sorted from them (not recorded which).

The CDR3 region has the DNA TGCGCCAGCAGCTTGGCTGCCGAAGCTAACTATGGCTACACCTTC. It is translated as CASSLAAEANYGYTF. This chain joins TRBV5-1 and TRBJ1-2; D ambiguous. Germline V gene data show CDR1 as SGHRS and CDR2 as YFSETQ. Trimming took 0 bases from V and 0 from J, leaving 9 bases between them. This CDR3 is built from 15 residues.